These 25 T cell receptor beta chains came from one sample sequenced in a study of glioma-infiltrating T cells. TCR alpha and beta CDR3 regions were amplified from RNA using iRepertoire nested multiplex PCR. TCRdb independently ran MiXCR on the multiplex PCR reads; one entry per CDR3 protein. Of 300,000 to 400,000 distinct CDR3 sequences in the sample, around 45% are singletons; the top ten hold about 11%. Sequencing was done on a sample of glioma tissue, nonneoplastic brain tissue, or PBMCs (not recorded which). Every receptor here comes from a human donor with low-grade glioma or glioblastoma, undergoing nonglioma brain surgery, or in good health (not recorded which).

Many counts were recorded for this clonotype. The chain employs TRBV6-2 or TRBV6-3 and TRBJ1-2, with D unresolved. Germline loops: CDR1 MNHEY, CDR2 SVGEGT. Trimming removed 0 bases at V and 8 bases at J, with 10 bases between. The CDR3 length is 13 residues. CDR3 bases: TGTGCCAGCAGTTACTCGAGGCAAGACGGCTACACCTTC. Its protein product is CASSYSRQDGYTF.

V is TRBV7-2 and J is TRBJ1-3; 9 bases align to TRBD1. V was pared by 11 bases and J by 0 bases, with 5 bases of the junction left unmatched. Germline V lookup: CDR1 SGHTA, CDR2 FQGNSA. The CDR3 totals 14 residues. CDR3: CASEGQGSGNTIYF. In DNA form, the CDR3 reads TGTGCCTCAGAGGGACAGGGCTCTGGAAACACCATATATTTT. The full variable domain, completed using reference TRBV7-2 and TRBJ1-3, is GAGVSQSPSNKVTEKGKDVELRCDPISGHTALYWYRQSLGQGLEFLIYFQGNSAPDKSGLPSDRFSAERTGGSVSTLTIQRTQQEDSAVYLCASEGQGSGNTIYFGEGSWLTVV.

Of note for this clonotype: One end of the junction does not line up with germline, which may come from a read error. The chain joins TRBV28 to TRBJ2-1; TRBD2 is a possible D gene (5 bases). The CDR3 is 13 amino acids. In germline, CDR1 is MDHEN, CDR2 SYDVKM. The CDR3, as DNA: TGTGCCAGCAGTCCCCTACTAGTTCGAATCCGGTTGTTC. Translated: CASSPLLVRIRLF. Looking up the rest from reference TRBV28 and TRBJ2-1 gives the full variable domain: DVKVTQSSRYLVKRTGEKVFLECVQDMDHENMFWYRQDPGLGLRLIYFSYDVKMKEKGDIPEGYSVSREKKERFSLILESASTNQTSMYLCASSPLLVRIRLFGPGTRLTVL.

This clonotype was seen many times. The chain carries TRBV6-2 or TRBV6-3 and TRBJ2-5; tentatively, D is TRBD2 (6 bases). Per the germline V gene, CDR1 is MNHEY and CDR2 is SVGEGT. The CDR3 has 13 residues. V shed 2 bases and J shed 4 bases, with 8 bases lying between them. CDR3 nucleotides: TGTGCCAGCAGTTACGGCGGGATAGAGACCCAGTACTTC. Encoded protein: CASSYGGIETQYF.

The J gene is TRBJ1-6, the V gene TRBV20-1; D possibly corresponds to TRBD1 (5 bases). Germline lookup yields CDR1 DFQATT and CDR2 SNEGSKA (reference sequence). V lost 4 bases and J lost 0, with 7 bases in between. This CDR3 has 14 residues. The CDR3 loop is CSATRVSYNSPLHF. In DNA, the CDR3 is TGCAGTGCTACCAGGGTCTCCTATAATTCACCCCTCCACTTT.

At least ten counts were recorded for this clonotype. The chain has TRBV28 and TRBJ1-4; D uncertain. The CDR3 contains 13 residues. V lost 2 bases, J lost 7 bases, and 8 bases lay in between. Germline V CDR1 and CDR2: MDHEN, SYDVKM. The CDR3 reads CASSLTAGEKLFF. The DNA for the CDR3 is TGTGCCAGCAGTTTAACCGCGGGTGAAAAACTGTTTTTT.

This clonotype has a count of ten or more. This chain links TRBV20-1 with TRBJ2-5; possibly TRBD2 for D (5 bases). The V end was cut by 2 bases, the J end by 7 bases, with 11 bases between. The CDR3 sequence is 12 residues long. The germline V gene has CDR1 DFQATT and CDR2 SNEGSKA (reference sequence). The CDR3 protein is CSARWLAGTQYF. The CDR3 DNA follows: TGCAGTGCTAGATGGCTAGCTGGGACCCAGTACTTC.

The chain uses TRBV28 and TRBJ1-1; 9 positions match TRBD1. The CDR3 sequence is 13 residues long. Germline CDR1 and CDR2: MDHEN and SYDVKM. J was trimmed by 4 bases and V by 6 bases; bases with no gene match: 3. CDR3 coding DNA: TGTGCCAGCAGGGGGACAGGGATCACTGAAGCTTTCTTT. This sequence encodes CASRGTGITEAFF.

Points on this clonotype: A read error may explain this, as a much larger clone is one base away. This rearrangement joins TRBV28 to TRBJ2-7; unclear D gene. Germline-derived CDR1 and CDR2 are MDHEN and SYDVKM. The CDR3 sequence is 14 residues long. The CDR3 protein is CASSLSAGYYEEYF. The CDR3 coding sequence is TGTGCCAGCAGTTTATCGGCCGGGTACTACGAGGAGTACTTC.

On this clonotype itself: A much larger clone lies one base from this, so it may be a read error. The chain is built from TRBV28 and TRBJ1-1, with D unresolved. There are 11 residues in the CDR3. The germline CDR1 and CDR2 sequences are MDHEN and SYDVKM. CDR3 region: CARSLRFEAFF. The CDR3 DNA reads as TGTGCCAGAAGTTTACGTTTTGAAGCTTTCTTT.

V usage is TRBV29-1 and J usage is TRBJ2-3, with D perhaps assigned TRBD1 or TRBD2 (5 bases each). Germline V gene sequence: CDR1 SQVTM, CDR2 ANQGSEA. Trimming removed 6 bases at V and 2 bases at J, with 9 bases between. The CDR3 length is 12 residues. This CDR3 is CSVRDPTDTQYF. CDR3 in DNA: TGCAGCGTGAGGGACCCCACAGATACGCAGTATTTT.

The sample holds a few counts of this clonotype. This sequence joins TRBV5-5 and TRBJ1-1; D may be TRBD1 (6 bases). This CDR3 comprises 12 residues. Germline loops: CDR1 SGHKS, CDR2 YYEKEE (reference sequence). V was trimmed by 2 bases and J by 9 bases, leaving 11 bases between them. This chain's CDR3 is CASSFMGHQAFF. In DNA form, the CDR3 reads TGTGCCAGCAGCTTCATGGGACACCAAGCTTTCTTT.

A word on this clonotype: Being one base from a much bigger clone, this may be a read error. The chain is built from TRBV24-1 and TRBJ1-2; D remains ambiguous. The CDR3 length is 13 residues. Trimming took off 5 bases at V and 5 bases at J, with 11 bases between the two ends. In germline, CDR1 is KGHDR, CDR2 SFDVKD. DNA for the CDR3: TGTGCCACCAGTGCCCTTGGACCGTATGGCTACACCTTC. Protein product: CATSALGPYGYTF.

This clonotype was seen more than once but under ten times. The V and J genes are TRBV20-1 and TRBJ2-7; 8 bases are shared with TRBD2. V lost 4 bases and J lost 3; bases outside the gene matches: 11. CDR1 is DFQATT, CDR2 SNEGSKA, per germline (reference sequence). The CDR3 runs 15 residues. CDR3 protein: CSAIKLAGPDYEQYF. The CDR3 nucleotides read TGCAGTGCTATAAAGCTAGCGGGTCCCGACTACGAGCAGTACTTC.

The V gene is TRBV29-1, the J gene TRBJ2-3; tentative D call: TRBD2 (5 bases). V was trimmed by 2 bases and J by 0 bases, leaving 9 bases between them. The CDR3 consists of 14 residues. CDR1 is SQVTM, CDR2 ANQGSEA, per germline. The CDR3 loop reads CSVERGSSTDTQYF. CDR3 nucleotides: TGCAGCGTTGAACGCGGGTCCAGCACAGATACGCAGTATTTT.

This clonotype was counted many times. This chain links TRBV28 with TRBJ1-5, with D possibly TRBD1 on 5 matching bases. Trimming removed 10 bases from V and 10 bases from J, with 23 bases in between. Germline CDR1 MDHEN, CDR2 SYDVKM. The CDR3 runs to 14 residues. The CDR3 spells CATRRGAGLKPQHF. The DNA of the CDR3 is TGTGCCACCCGGCGAGGGGCGGGATTGAAACCCCAGCATTTT.

The chain recombines TRBV7-9 with TRBJ2-3; TRBD1 agrees at 10 bases. The CDR3 is made up of 15 amino acids. J was trimmed by 8 bases and V by 0 bases; bases with no gene match: 5. CDR1 SEHNR and CDR2 FQNEAQ come from the germline V gene (reference sequence). CDR3 nucleotides: TGTGCCAGCAGCTTAGCCCGGGACAGGGGATTTACGCAGTATTTT. Protein: CASSLARDRGFTQYF.

V is TRBV24-1 and J is TRBJ2-1; D possibly corresponds to TRBD2 (5 bases). V was cut by 4 bases and J by 0 bases, with 15 bases left in between. CDR3 length equals 17 residues. Germline-derived CDR1 and CDR2 are KGHDR and SFDVKD. The CDR3 DNA follows: TGTGCCACCAGTGACCCTAAGCGGACCCGCTCCTACAATGAGCAGTTCTTC. Protein: CATSDPKRTRSYNEQFF.

This rearrangement joins TRBV19 to TRBJ1-5; D unclear. The CDR3 has 15 amino acids. Germline lookup yields CDR1 LNHDA and CDR2 SQIVND (reference sequence). Trimming removed 7 bases from V and 2 bases from J, with 15 bases in between. The CDR3 sequence is CASTGSGSGNQPQHF. CDR3 nucleotide sequence: TGTGCCAGTACCGGATCGGGGTCTGGCAATCAGCCCCAGCATTTT.

This clonotype was counted between two and nine times. Mismatch with germline at one junction end may stem from a read error. The genes are TRBV20-1 and TRBJ1-1, with D hard to call. Germline CDR1 reads DFQATT; CDR2 reads SNEGSKA (reference sequence). The CDR3 extends over 14 amino acids. This chain's CDR3 is CSARDWAGETEAFF. In DNA, the CDR3 is TGCAGTGCCAGAGATTGGGCCGGGGAGACTGAAGCTTTCTTT.

As for this clonotype: A much larger clone is a single base away; this may be a read error. The DNA of the CDR3 is TGTGCCAGCAGTGAAGTATATGCGGTTCAGCCCCGGCATTTT. It encodes CASSEVYAVQPRHF. V and J are TRBV6-1 and TRBJ1-5; D unclear. The germline V gene has CDR1 MNHNS and CDR2 SASEGT. The CDR3 runs 14 residues.

This clonotype was observed a few times. The chain employs TRBV7-2 and TRBJ2-7; D unclear. V was cut by 1 base and J by 1 base, with 8 bases left in between. Germline V lookup: CDR1 SGHTA, CDR2 FQGNSA. This CDR3 has 14 amino acids. CDR3 bases: TGTGCCAGCAGCTTAGGTCCGGGTTCCTACGAGCAGTACTTC. Protein sequence: CASSLGPGSYEQYF.

The CDR3 DNA sequence: TGCAGCGTTTCGGGCCGCAGTTTCTACGAGCAGTACTTC. Translating gives CSVSGRSFYEQYF. This chain links TRBV29-1 with TRBJ2-7; D call uncertain. Germline assignment: CDR1 SQVTM and CDR2 ANQGSEA. V was cut by 5 bases and J by 3 bases, with 14 bases left in between. CDR3 length: 13 amino acids.

About this clonotype itself: A read error may account for a junction end that differs from germline. The genes are TRBV7-2 and TRBJ2-7, with D perhaps matching TRBD1 or TRBD2 (5 bases each). In germline, CDR1 is SGHTA, CDR2 FQGNSA. CDR3 size: 15 residues. The CDR3 protein is CASSLRDHEGYGQYF. The CDR3 DNA follows: TGTGCCAGCAGCCTTAGGGACCACGAGGGCTACGGGCAGTACTTC.

This chain connects TRBV20-1 to TRBJ2-1, with D unresolved. V gave up 0 bases and J gave up 8 bases, with 8 bases separating them. Germline-derived CDR1 and CDR2 are DFQATT and SNEGSKA (reference sequence). This CDR3 is built from 12 residues. CDR3 nucleotide sequence: TGCAGTGCTAGAGATCGGGTCCATGAGCAGTTCTTC. As protein: CSARDRVHEQFF.